Each of the 12 T cell receptor beta chains below was sequenced from the same sample in a study of blood T cells in healthy people across ages. PCR was performed a second time for about 7 to 11 cycles using a sample-barcoded 5' primer and a J-beta primer mix. Via MiXCR, TCRdb re-called the 5' RACE reads, giving one row per CDR3 protein. The table lists just over 800,000 distinct CDR3 sequences, 62% of them singletons. The source material was blood. The receptors were sampled from a man aged 30 to 39 in good health.

The V and J genes are TRBV7-2 and TRBJ1-2, with D unclear. CDR3 length equals 13 residues. The germline V gene encodes CDR1 SGHTA and CDR2 FQGNSA. V gave up 5 bases and J gave up 6 bases, with 13 bases separating them. Here the CDR3 reads CASSPRAEHGYTF. The CDR3 DNA follows: TGTGCCAGCAGCCCGAGGGCGGAGCATGGCTACACCTTC.

To note about this clonotype: Compared with germline, one end of the junction differs, possibly owing to a read error. This chain's CDR3 is CVSRKSTDTQYF. Written as DNA, the CDR3 is TGTGTCAGCAGAAAGAGCACAGATACGCAGTATTTT. This rearrangement joins TRBV27 to TRBJ2-3; D call uncertain. The CDR3 runs 12 residues. Germline V gene data show CDR1 as MNHEY and CDR2 as SMNVEV (reference sequence).

The rearrangement uses TRBV6-5 and TRBJ2-3; D not resolved. Deletions cut 0 bases from V and 2 bases from J, with 15 bases between. Per germline, CDR1 MNHEY and CDR2 SVGAGI. CDR3 length: 17 residues. CDR3 nucleotides: TGTGCCAGCAGTTACTCGACGGGTGGGGTTCTCACAGATACGCAGTATTTT. It yields the protein CASSYSTGGVLTDTQYF.

V is TRBV18 and J is TRBJ2-7; 7 bases align to TRBD2. The DNA end is more similar to TRBJ2-1, so the J call may be wrong. Germline-derived CDR1 and CDR2 are KGHSH and LQKENI. CDR3 size: 17 residues. Here the CDR3 DNA reads TGTGCCAGCTCACCCCTGGGGGGAGGGACCCTCTCCAATGAGCAGTTCTTC. Translation gives CASSPLGGGTLSNEQFF.

This chain joins TRBV9 and TRBJ2-1, with 8 nucleotides matching TRBD2. Germline lookup yields CDR1 SGDLS and CDR2 YYNGEE. The CDR3 runs to 15 residues. Losses at the gene ends were 0 bases for V and 7 bases for J; bases not matched to a gene: 6. CDR3 protein: CASSVDRGGRNEQFF. CDR3 DNA: TGTGCCAGCAGCGTAGACCGGGGGGGGCGAAATGAGCAGTTCTTC.

This clonotype is a singleton in its sample. The chain combines TRBV9 with TRBJ2-5, with 7 bases fitting TRBD2. The germline gives CDR1 SGDLS, CDR2 YYNGEE. V shed 0 bases, J shed 11 bases, and the junction held 16 bases outside the gene matches. The CDR3 spans 16 residues. The CDR3 DNA reads TGTGCCAGCAGCGTAGGGGGGGGACTTTCCGTCCATGAGCAGTACTTC. This encodes CASSVGGGLSVHEQYF. The full variable domain, with the rest looked up from reference TRBV9 and TRBJ2-5, is DSGVTQTPKHLITATGQRVTLRCSPRSGDLSVYWYQQSLDQGLQFLIQYYNGEERAKGNILERFSAQQFPDLHSELNLSSLELGDSALYFCASSVGGGLSVHEQYFGPGTRLLVL.

Here the CDR3 reads CASSLNGQDYNEQFF. The DNA of the CDR3 is TGCGCCAGCAGCTTGAACGGACAGGACTACAATGAGCAGTTCTTC. The V and J genes are TRBV5-1 and TRBJ2-1; 7 bases agree with TRBD1. This CDR3 has 15 residues. Germline loops: CDR1 SGHRS, CDR2 YFSETQ. V lost 1 base to trimming and J lost 3 bases; unmatched junction nucleotides: 4.

Ten or more counts support this clonotype. The chain joins TRBV6-2 or TRBV6-3 to TRBJ2-7; D perhaps matches TRBD1 (5 bases). The CDR3 runs 16 residues. V lost 2 bases and J 0 bases, leaving 14 bases between the germline ends. The V gene's germline CDR1 is MNHEY and CDR2 SVGEGT. This chain's CDR3 is CASSYGLPGFSYEQYF. The CDR3 bases are TGTGCCAGCAGTTACGGTCTCCCAGGGTTCTCCTACGAGCAGTACTTC.

This chain links TRBV15 with TRBJ2-1, with no clear D. V lost 3 bases, J lost 7 bases, and 4 bases lay in between. The V gene's germline CDR1 is LNHNV and CDR2 YYDKDF (reference sequence). The CDR3 covers 11 residues. In nucleotides, the CDR3 is TGTGCCACCAGCAGTTTAAATGAGCAGTTCTTC. Residues: CATSSLNEQFF.

V gene TRBV7-2 combines with J gene TRBJ1-2; perhaps TRBD1 as D (5 bases). The CDR3 has 15 residues. V was shortened by 2 bases and J by 0 bases, with 10 bases between the two germline ends. The germline V gene has CDR1 SGHTA and CDR2 FQGNSA. For the CDR3, the DNA is TGTGCCAGCAGCTTAAGACAGAAAGCTAACTATGGCTACACCTTC. This encodes CASSLRQKANYGYTF. Supplemented by reference TRBV7-2 and TRBJ1-2, the full variable domain reads GAGVSQSPSNKVTEKGKDVELRCDPISGHTALYWYRQSLGQGLEFLIYFQGNSAPDKSGLPSDRFSAERTGGSVSTLTIQRTQQEDSAVYLCASSLRQKANYGYTFGSGTRLTVV.

The V gene is TRBV4-3, the J gene TRBJ2-2; 9 bases agree with TRBD2. The V and J ends lost 0 bases and 3 bases, in that order; junction bases with no gene match: 2. Germline V gene sequence: CDR1 LGHNA, CDR2 YSLEER. This CDR3 has 16 residues. CDR3 sequence (DNA): TGCGCCAGCAGCCAAGATCCTAGCGGGGACACCGGGGAGCTGTTTTTT. Encoded protein: CASSQDPSGDTGELFF.

The chain employs TRBV5-4 and TRBJ2-2; D is undetermined. Germline CDR1 and CDR2: SGHNT and YYREEE (reference sequence). The V gene lost 0 bases and the J gene lost 6 bases, with 15 bases spanning the gap. The CDR3 is made up of 16 amino acids. CDR3 DNA sequence: TGTGCCAGCAGCTTGGTCGGCGGACCTAGAGCCGGGGAGCTGTTTTTT. This encodes CASSLVGGPRAGELFF. Full variable domain (remainder filled in from reference TRBV5-4 and TRBJ2-2): ETGVTQSPTHLIKTRGQQVTLRCSSQSGHNTVSWYQQALGQGPQFIFQYYREEENGRGNFPPRFSGLQFPNYSSELNVNALELDDSALYLCASSLVGGPRAGELFFGEGSRLTVL.